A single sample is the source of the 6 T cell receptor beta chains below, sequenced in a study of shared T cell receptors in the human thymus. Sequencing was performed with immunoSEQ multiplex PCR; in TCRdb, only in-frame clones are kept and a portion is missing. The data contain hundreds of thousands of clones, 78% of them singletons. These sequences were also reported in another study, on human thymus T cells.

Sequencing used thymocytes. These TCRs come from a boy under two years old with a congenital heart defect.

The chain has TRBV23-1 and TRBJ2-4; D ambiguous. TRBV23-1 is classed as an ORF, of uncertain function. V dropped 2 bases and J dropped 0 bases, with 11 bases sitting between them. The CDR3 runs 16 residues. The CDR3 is CASSQLAELAKNIQYF. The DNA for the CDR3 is TGCGCCAGCAGTCAACTCGCCGAACTAGCCAAAAACATTCAGTACTTC.

Written as DNA, the CDR3 is TGTGCCAGCAGAACAGGGGCCTCCTACGAGCAGTACTTC. Its protein product is CASRTGASYEQYF. The rearrangement links TRBV28 to TRBJ2-7, with 7 bases matching TRBD1. V shed 6 bases, J shed 0 bases, and the junction held 2 bases outside the gene matches. The CDR3 is 13 amino acids. Germline assignment: CDR1 MDHEN and CDR2 SYDVKM.

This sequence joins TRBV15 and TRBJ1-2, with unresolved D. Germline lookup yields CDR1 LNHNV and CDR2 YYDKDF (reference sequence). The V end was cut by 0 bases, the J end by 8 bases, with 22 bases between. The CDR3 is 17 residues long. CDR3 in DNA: TGTGCCACCAGCAGAGACTATGGACTTCCTCATAAAGGGGGCTACACCTTC. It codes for CATSRDYGLPHKGGYTF.

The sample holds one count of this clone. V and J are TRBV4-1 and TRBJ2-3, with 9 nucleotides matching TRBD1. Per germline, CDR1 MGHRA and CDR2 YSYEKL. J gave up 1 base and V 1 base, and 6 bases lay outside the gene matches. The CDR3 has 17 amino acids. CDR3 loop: CASSQAQRDRGTDTQYF. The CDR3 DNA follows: TGCGCCAGCAGCCAAGCCCAGAGGGACAGGGGCACAGATACGCAGTATTTT.

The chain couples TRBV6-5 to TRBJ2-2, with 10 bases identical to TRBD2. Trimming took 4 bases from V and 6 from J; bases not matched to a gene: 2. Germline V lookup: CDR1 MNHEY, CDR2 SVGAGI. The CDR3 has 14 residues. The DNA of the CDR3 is TGTGCCAGCAGTTGTAGCGGGAGGTCCGGGGAGCTGTTTTTT. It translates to CASSCSGRSGELFF.

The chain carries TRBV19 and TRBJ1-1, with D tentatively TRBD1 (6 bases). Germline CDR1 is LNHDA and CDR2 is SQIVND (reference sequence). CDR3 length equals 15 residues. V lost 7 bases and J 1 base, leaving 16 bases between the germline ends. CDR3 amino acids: CASKQGLATNTEAFF. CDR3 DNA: TGTGCCAGTAAACAGGGTTTGGCGACGAACACTGAAGCTTTCTTT.